These 14 T cell receptor beta chains came from one sample sequenced in a study of vaccination effects on CD4 cells after COVID-19. In the ViraFEST assay, antigen-specific CD4+ clonotypes were identified by expansion after peptide-pool stimulation. Once cultured for more than nine days, the cells underwent separation to obtain CD4+ T cells. Every participant took two doses of the BNT162b2 or mRNA-1273 vaccine. These receptors have no known antigen. This table comes from immunoSEQ multiplex PCR, and its TCRdb copy is limited to in-frame clones, with some not included. The table includes roughly 59,000 clones, roughly 78% detected once. Sequencing was performed on CD4+ T cells from PBMCs cultured with HCoV-OC43 spike peptides, taken after COVID-19 vaccination. Subset denoted: HCoV-OC43 spike overlapping peptide pool stimulation. The origin of the receptors is a human donor who received a COVID-19 vaccine.

The chain couples TRBV28 to TRBJ2-2; 7 nucleotides line up with TRBD1. The length of the CDR3 is 15 residues. Germline V gene lookup returns CDR1 MDHEN and CDR2 SYDVKM. V shed 1 base and J 3 bases; nucleotides not matched to a gene: 2. CDR3 amino acids: CASSLYGQDTGELFF. CDR3 DNA sequence: TGTGCCAGCAGTTTATACGGACAGGACACCGGGGAGCTGTTTTTT.

The J gene is TRBJ2-2, the V gene TRBV5-1, with D maybe TRBD2 (7 bases). Trimming shortened V by 1 base and J by 0 bases, and 10 bases separated the two germline ends. Germline assignment: CDR1 SGHRS and CDR2 YFSETQ. The CDR3 spans 16 residues. This CDR3 is CASSLSGGANTGELFF. DNA for the CDR3: TGCGCCAGCAGCTTGTCGGGGGGCGCGAACACCGGGGAGCTGTTTTTT.

The J gene is TRBJ2-5, the V gene TRBV18; D remains unclear. The V gene lost 3 bases and the J gene lost 2 bases, with 10 bases spanning the gap. Germline lookup yields CDR1 KGHSH and CDR2 LQKENI. This CDR3 has 14 amino acids. The CDR3 DNA reads TGTGCCAGCTCACCGCCCGTGAGGCAAGAGACCCAGTACTTC. It translates to CASSPPVRQETQYF.

A few counts support this clone. The chain couples TRBV28 to TRBJ1-2; 7 bases are a match to TRBD1. This CDR3 comprises 15 residues. Germline loops: CDR1 MDHEN, CDR2 SYDVKM. V lost 6 bases, J lost 4 bases, and 11 bases stayed unmatched. CDR3 amino acids: CASSSRQGQIYGYTF. The CDR3 nucleotides are TGTGCCAGCAGCTCCCGACAGGGCCAAATCTATGGCTACACCTTC.

The chain links TRBV7-3 to TRBJ2-4; D is unclear. This CDR3 is 13 amino acids long. Trimming shortened V by 5 bases and J by 13 bases, and 18 bases separated the two germline ends. Per germline, CDR1 SGHTA and CDR2 FQGTGA. The DNA of the CDR3 is TGTGCCAGCAGCCCAAGTCCGGGTACTGGGCAGTACTTC. This encodes CASSPSPGTGQYF.

V gene TRBV19 combines with J gene TRBJ1-1; D not certain. CDR3 length: 19 residues. CDR1 and CDR2 from the germline V gene are LNHDA and SQIVND (reference sequence). The ends were cut back, 6 bases at V and 0 bases at J, with 26 bases in the middle. CDR3 protein: CASRSDGPSSRTMNTEAFF. As DNA, the CDR3 is TGTGCCAGTAGATCGGACGGCCCCTCGTCCCGTACCATGAACACTGAAGCTTTCTTT.

This clone turned up a few times. The chain links TRBV4-3 to TRBJ1-1; D not certain. V was cut by 1 base and J by 1 base, with 10 bases left in between. Germline V gives CDR1 LGHNA, CDR2 YSLEER. The length of the CDR3 is 15 residues. CDR3 sequence reads: CASSQGSRGNTEAFF. The DNA for the CDR3 is TGCGCCAGCAGCCAAGGTTCCCGGGGGAACACTGAAGCTTTCTTT.

The CDR3 sequence: CAISDPARVGTSGVFRETQYF. Written as DNA, the CDR3 is TGTGCCATCAGTGACCCCGCGAGGGTTGGTACTAGCGGGGTATTCAGGGAGACCCAGTACTTC. The genes are TRBV10-3 and TRBJ2-5; the match to TRBD2 covers 10 bases. Germline assignment: CDR1 ENHRY and CDR2 SYGVKD. The CDR3 is made up of 21 amino acids. V shed 3 bases, J shed 5 bases, and the junction held 24 bases outside the gene matches.

This chain uses TRBV2 with TRBJ1-6; D perhaps matches TRBD1 (6 bases). The CDR3 is 14 residues long. V was cut by 6 bases and J by 9 bases, with 15 bases left in between. In germline, CDR1 is SNHLY, CDR2 FYNNEI. CDR3 nucleotides: TGTGCCAGCAGGCTCGGGGCAGGGGTTTCACCCCTCCACTTT. Its protein is CASRLGAGVSPLHF.

The V call is TRBV28, the J call TRBJ1-5; D is unresolved. Germline CDR1 and CDR2: MDHEN and SYDVKM. There are 13 residues in the CDR3. V was trimmed by 2 bases and J by 5 bases, leaving 7 bases between them. In DNA, the CDR3 is TGTGCCAGCAGTTTAGGATCCTATCAGCCCCAGCATTTT. It translates to CASSLGSYQPQHF.

The chain couples TRBV18 to TRBJ2-2, with D unclear. CDR3 length equals 15 residues. From germline, CDR1 is KGHSH and CDR2 LQKENI. V lost 1 base to trimming and J lost 2 bases, with 8 bases between them. CDR3 nucleotide sequence: TGTGCCAGCTCACCACGGCTGGATAACACCGGGGAGCTGTTTTTT. It specifies CASSPRLDNTGELFF. Filled out from reference TRBV18 and TRBJ2-2, the complete variable domain reads NAGVMQNPRHLVRRRGQEARLRCSPMKGHSHVYWYRQLPEEGLKFMVYLQKENIIDESGMPKERFSAEFPKEGPSILRIQQVVRGDSAAYFCASSPRLDNTGELFFGEGSRLTVL.

The V call is TRBV6-5, the J call TRBJ2-1; a weak D match, TRBD2 (5 bases). Germline-derived CDR1 and CDR2 are MNHEY and SVGAGI. V lost 4 bases, J lost 5 bases, and 15 bases lay in between. This CDR3 comprises 15 residues. The CDR3 DNA is TGTGCCAGCAGTTTAACGAAGCGGTCAAACAATGAGCAGTTCTTC. This gives the protein CASSLTKRSNNEQFF.

The rearrangement links TRBV11-2 to TRBJ1-3, with 8 bases fitting TRBD1. This CDR3 contains 14 residues. The J segment lost 2 bases and the V segment lost 6 bases, leaving 3 bases of the junction unmatched. Germline V gene data show CDR1 as SGHAT and CDR2 as FQNNGV. CDR3 amino acids: CASRWTGPGNTIYF. DNA of the CDR3: TGTGCCAGCAGGTGGACAGGGCCTGGAAACACCATATATTTT. The full variable domain, its missing parts supplied by reference TRBV11-2 and TRBJ1-3, is EAGVAQSPRYKIIEKRQSVAFWCNPISGHATLYWYQQILGQGPKLLIQFQNNGVVDDSQLPKDRFSAERLKGVDSTLKIQPAKLEDSAVYLCASRWTGPGNTIYFGEGSWLTVV.

V and J are TRBV6-1 and TRBJ1-2, with TRBD1 as a possible D gene (6 bases). Germline V gene lookup returns CDR1 MNHNS and CDR2 SASEGT. Trimming took 2 bases from V and 4 from J, leaving 17 bases between them. CDR3 length: 16 amino acids. DNA for the CDR3: TGTGCCAGCAGTGAAAATTCGGGGGCCTCATTCTATGGCTACACCTTC. As protein: CASSENSGASFYGYTF.